The present T cell receptor beta chain was sequenced within a study of cytomegalovirus exposure and HLA in healthy donors (dated by TCRdb to about 2017). Looking at the study overall: A later analysis indicated that the 95 to 150 validation repertoires were generated on the platform also employed for the approximately 700 repertoires of the first cohort. The study aimed to test whether signatures of past pathogen exposure could be identified by cataloging public T cell receptors. Along with the approximately 650-subject first cohort, a separate validation cohort of around 110 different subjects was used. To predict cytomegalovirus infection status, the study brought together high-throughput TCR immunosequencing, statistical association of individual TCRs with disease status, and machine learning. Summary of the overall study and its limitations: The authors suggested that the approach could potentially be generalized to other disease states and immunological phenotypes. The classifier was reported to diagnose cytomegalovirus status with high specificity and sensitivity in both the original and validation cohorts. Three of the identified cytomegalovirus-associated TCR beta chains were confirmed in vitro to be specific for cytomegalovirus antigens. A later analysis lacked HLA typing for the validation cohort, so it scored co-occurrence in that cohort across all 110 or so repertoires. Subsequent analysis determined that TCRs grouped into clusters in the first cohort also showed a tendency toward co-occurrence across the 130 or so validation repertoires, and approximately 94% of cluster scores exceeded 0. Most TCR sequences were seen in very few donors, while some public TCRs were found in many individuals. A total of fewer than 200 TCR beta chains were listed by the study as associated with cytomegalovirus.

Library creation used the immunoSEQ multiplex PCR assay. As for how the authors treated the data: To diagnose cytomegalovirus status from the catalog of TCR beta chain sequences, a statistical classification framework was built. TCRdb obtained this table from immuneACCESS and retained in-frame rearrangements with V and J assigned. These tables miss some clones; where compared with another copy, unresolved V genes account for less than half of the shortfall, and the remainder is unexplained. The V and J calls and clone size come from that table; D and trimming were worked out from the DNA. The table for this sample lists about 130,000 clones; 85% to 90% of them were counted only once. The ten largest clones represent over 9% of the sample. About this clone: The antigen it binds to is not known. The record has no base qualities; no much larger clone is one base away.

The germline V gene encodes CDR1 SGHTA and CDR2 FQGNSA. V is pruned by 1 base and J by 6 bases, leaving 16 bases of the junction without a gene match. The CDR3 starts with the cysteine, ends with the phenylalanine, and has 19 residues. The read is trimmed to its CDR3 DNA, 57 bases read in frame from base 1. The donors were included in the validation cohort of some 110 subjects, a group kept apart from the roughly 690-subject first cohort. The source is a woman younger than 35 in good health and CMV-seropositive. This receptor chain uses TRBV7-2 and TRBJ2-1, with 9 bases aligning to TRBD2. The sequencing input was PBMCs. The CDR3 in this case is CASSLEGPILAGLTNEQFF. The DNA sequence is given as TGTGCCAGCAGCTTAGAGGGGCCGATCCTAGCGGGGCTAACCAATGAGCAGTTCTTC.